The 32 T cell receptor beta chains listed next were all sequenced from one sample in a study of blood T cell repertoires in COVID-19. Only in-frame clones appear in the TCRdb table, and some are missing; sequencing was by immunoSEQ multiplex PCR. The table shows approximately 210,000 clones, with 84% occurring only once. The specimen was peripheral blood. Receptors were obtained from a human donor in a cohort sampled during active COVID-19.

J is TRBJ1-1 and V is TRBV7-8; D gene ambiguous. The CDR3 has 14 amino acids. V lost 4 bases and J lost 5, with 14 bases in between. Germline-derived CDR1 and CDR2 are SGHVS and FQNEAQ. The CDR3 is CASSSSTTGTEAFF. CDR3 DNA: TGTGCCAGCAGCTCCTCCACGACCGGGACTGAAGCTTTCTTT. The full variable domain, in which reference TRBV7-8 and TRBJ1-1 provide the parts outside the CDR3, is GAGVSQSPRYKVAKRGQDVALRCDPISGHVSLFWYQQALGQGPEFLTYFQNEAQLDKSGLPSDRFFAERPEGSVSTLKIQRTQQEDSAVYLCASSSSTTGTEAFFGQGTRLTVV.

Relative to its sample, this clone is large. The V gene is TRBV15, the J gene TRBJ2-6; D is undetermined. Germline CDR1 reads LNHNV; CDR2 reads YYDKDF (reference sequence). V gave up 1 base and J gave up 0 bases, with 10 bases separating them. This CDR3 region has 17 residues. CDR3 in amino acids: CATSRVRTHSGANVLTF. CDR3 nucleotide sequence: TGTGCCACCAGCAGAGTTCGAACTCACTCTGGGGCCAACGTCCTGACTTTC.

The gene calls are TRBV5-1 and TRBJ1-4; D ambiguous. The CDR3 consists of 16 residues. V lost 0 bases to trimming and J lost 5 bases, with 14 bases between them. The germline CDR1 and CDR2 sequences are SGHRS and YFSETQ. In DNA form, the CDR3 reads TGCGCCAGCAGCTTGGCCGCGGGGTCAAGGAATGAAAAACTGTTTTTT. Translated, it gives CASSLAAGSRNEKLFF.

This rearrangement joins TRBV7-2 to TRBJ2-5; weak D call: TRBD2 (7 bases). CDR1 is SGHTA, CDR2 FQGNSA, per germline. Trimming took off 2 bases at V and 10 bases at J, with 17 bases between the two ends. CDR3 length: 14 residues. DNA of the CDR3: TGTGCCAGCAGCTTAAATGCAGGGAGGGGACACCAGTACTTC. Its translation is CASSLNAGRGHQYF.

The chain couples TRBV24-1 to TRBJ1-1; D unclear. CDR1 and CDR2 from the germline V gene are KGHDR and SFDVKD. Trimming left V 3 bases short and J 4 bases short, with 17 bases between. There are 16 residues in the CDR3. The CDR3 DNA reads TGTGCCACCAGTGATACGCGGCCCGACCGATCCACTGAAGCTTTCTTT. This codes for CATSDTRPDRSTEAFF.

The chain recombines TRBV7-8 with TRBJ1-2; 8 nucleotides align to TRBD1. This CDR3 has 16 residues. V shed 4 bases, J shed 8 bases, and the junction held 15 bases outside the gene matches. Germline V gives CDR1 SGHVS, CDR2 FQNEAQ. Here the CDR3 reads CASSSERQGRFSGYTF. Here the CDR3 DNA reads TGTGCCAGCAGCTCGGAAAGACAGGGGAGGTTCAGCGGCTACACCTTC. Using reference TRBV7-8 and TRBJ1-2 for the parts outside the CDR3, the full variable domain is GAGVSQSPRYKVAKRGQDVALRCDPISGHVSLFWYQQALGQGPEFLTYFQNEAQLDKSGLPSDRFFAERPEGSVSTLKIQRTQQEDSAVYLCASSSERQGRFSGYTFGSGTRLTVV.

This chain connects TRBV2 to TRBJ1-4; a weak D match, TRBD1 (6 bases). Deletions cut 3 bases from V and 4 bases from J, with 9 bases between. The CDR3 contains 14 residues. Germline CDR1 reads SNHLY; CDR2 reads FYNNEI. Here the CDR3 reads CASSDPGVNEKLFF. CDR3 bases: TGTGCCAGCAGTGACCCAGGGGTTAATGAAAAACTGTTTTTT.

The chain has TRBV24-1 and TRBJ2-2; D gene ambiguous. V was cut by 0 bases and J by 4 bases, with 5 bases left in between. The CDR3 is 14 residues long. Germline V gene sequence: CDR1 KGHDR, CDR2 SFDVKD. DNA of the CDR3: TGTGCCACCAGTGATTTGCATTCCACCGGGGAGCTGTTTTTT. Protein sequence: CATSDLHSTGELFF.

The rearrangement links TRBV7-9 to TRBJ2-2, with D tentatively TRBD2 (7 bases). Between the trimmed V and J ends, which lost 8 bases and 7 bases, there was a span of 14 bases. The germline CDR1 and CDR2 sequences are SEHNR and FQNEAQ (reference sequence). This CDR3 is built from 13 residues. CDR3 sequence (DNA): TGTGCCAGCGGGGGGGCAACTGGCGGGGAGCTGTTTTTT. Encoded protein: CASGGATGGELFF.

V gene TRBV5-4 combines with J gene TRBJ2-1; D is unclear. The germline V and J ends were trimmed by 4 bases and 6 bases, with 8 bases remaining between them. The CDR3 spans 12 residues. Germline V gene sequence: CDR1 SGHNT, CDR2 YYREEE (reference sequence). DNA for the CDR3: TGTGCCAGCAGCGCCAACTTCAATGAGCAGTTCTTC. Translated, it gives CASSANFNEQFF.

The V call is TRBV7-6, the J call TRBJ2-6; D is unclear. Germline CDR1 and CDR2: SGHVS and FNYEAQ. V lost 1 base and J lost 4, with 8 bases in between. The CDR3 is 15 amino acids. CDR3 protein: CASSLVWAGANVLTF. CDR3 in DNA: TGTGCCAGCAGCTTAGTCTGGGCCGGGGCCAACGTCCTGACTTTC. Based on the CDR3 plus reference TRBV7-6 and TRBJ2-6, the full variable domain is GAGVSQSPRYKVTKRGQDVALRCDPISGHVSLYWYRQALGQGPEFLTYFNYEAQQDKSGLPNDRFSAERPEGSISTLTIQRTEQRDSAMYRCASSLVWAGANVLTFGAGSRLTVL.

This chain joins TRBV7-9 and TRBJ2-1; TRBD2 matches at 11 bases. From germline, CDR1 is SEHNR and CDR2 FQNEAQ (reference sequence). The CDR3 spans 16 residues. The V segment lost 5 bases and the J segment 7 bases; nucleotides outside the gene matches: 10. The CDR3 reads CASSPKTSGVRNEQFF. The CDR3 DNA reads as TGTGCCAGCAGCCCAAAGACTAGCGGGGTACGGAATGAGCAGTTCTTC.

This clone was seen a handful of times. The rearrangement uses TRBV15 and TRBJ1-3; D may be TRBD1 (5 bases). The CDR3 runs to 15 residues. Trimming removed 0 bases from V and 4 bases from J, with 10 bases in between. Germline CDR1 LNHNV, CDR2 YYDKDF (reference sequence). The CDR3 is CATSRDRTFGNTIYF. The CDR3 DNA reads as TGTGCCACCAGCAGAGATCGGACATTCGGAAACACCATATATTTT. Complete variable domain (other parts from reference TRBV15 and TRBJ1-3): DAMVIQNPRYQVTQFGKPVTLSCSQTLNHNVMYWYQQKSSQAPKLLFHYYDKDFNNEADTPDNFQSRRPNTSFCFLDIRSPGLGDTAMYLCATSRDRTFGNTIYFGEGSWLTVV.

This chain joins TRBV10-3 and TRBJ2-1, with 8 bases that match TRBD2. J was trimmed by 10 bases and V by 6 bases; bases with no gene match: 14. Germline values: CDR1 ENHRY, CDR2 SYGVKD. The CDR3 is 15 amino acids. The CDR3 DNA reads TGTGCCATCAGAGCCTCTCCGAGCCGGGAGGGAGAGCAGTTCTTC. It translates to CAIRASPSREGEQFF.

The V and J genes are TRBV5-1 and TRBJ1-3; a weak D match, TRBD1 (6 bases). Trimming stripped 4 bases from V and 0 bases from J, with 11 bases between. Germline CDR1 and CDR2: SGHRS and YFSETQ. The CDR3 sequence is 15 residues long. CDR3 sequence (DNA): TGCGCCAGCAGCAGGGACATAGACTCTGGAAACACCATATATTTT. This gives the protein CASSRDIDSGNTIYF.

The gene calls are TRBV20-1 and TRBJ1-1; D might be TRBD1 (6 bases). Between the trimmed V and J ends, which lost 6 bases and 11 bases, there was a span of 16 bases. Germline V CDR1 and CDR2: DFQATT, SNEGSKA (reference sequence). This CDR3 is built from 11 residues. The CDR3 DNA reads as TGCAGTGCCCCAACCCAGGGGTTTGCTTTCTTT. This sequence encodes CSAPTQGFAFF.

The V call is TRBV19, the J call TRBJ2-3; 9 nucleotides align to TRBD1. This CDR3 region has 15 residues. V was clipped by 8 bases and J by 3 bases; unmatched bases: 9. CDR1 and CDR2 (germline): LNHDA, SQIVND (reference sequence). CDR3 in amino acids: CASRVEDRGTDTQYF. The CDR3 bases are TGTGCCAGTCGCGTGGAGGACAGGGGTACAGATACGCAGTATTTT. The full variable domain, with the rest looked up from reference TRBV19 and TRBJ2-3, is DGGITQSPKYLFRKEGQNVTLSCEQNLNHDAMYWYRQDPGQGLRLIYYSQIVNDFQKGDIAEGYSVSREKKESFPLTVTSAQKNPTAFYLCASRVEDRGTDTQYFGPGTRLTVL.

The chain links TRBV15 to TRBJ2-5; 10 bases map to TRBD1. V shed 7 bases and J 5 bases; nucleotides not matched to a gene: 10. Per the germline V gene, CDR1 is LNHNV and CDR2 is YYDKDF (reference sequence). The CDR3 runs to 15 residues. CDR3 sequence: CATKTGGAGGETQYF. The CDR3 coding sequence is TGTGCCACCAAGACAGGGGGCGCGGGCGGGGAGACCCAGTACTTC.

CDR3 nucleotide sequence: TGCGCCAGCAGCTTGTCCGGGACTAGCGGGACGTACTACGACGAGCAGTACTTC. It codes for CASSLSGTSGTYYDEQYF. The chain links TRBV5-1 to TRBJ2-7; 13 nucleotides match TRBD2. Germline V gives CDR1 SGHRS, CDR2 YFSETQ. The ends lost 1 base at V and 5 bases at J; junction bases unmatched: 12. This CDR3 contains 18 residues.

This chain uses TRBV2 with TRBJ1-6; TRBD1 agrees at 8 bases. The CDR3 extends over 15 amino acids. CDR1 and CDR2 from the germline V gene are SNHLY and FYNNEI. J gave up 6 bases and V 4 bases, and 5 bases lay outside the gene matches. Here the CDR3 reads CASSVGQGPNSPLHF. The CDR3 DNA reads as TGTGCCAGCAGTGTTGGACAGGGTCCTAATTCACCCCTCCACTTT.

Comment on this clone: One end of the junction fails to match germline, which may point to a read error. This chain uses TRBV7-7 with TRBJ2-3; D unresolved. The germline V gene has CDR1 SSHAT and CDR2 FNYEAQ (reference sequence). This CDR3 has 13 amino acids. CDR3 sequence (DNA): TGTGCTAGCAGCTTAGGGCCCGCCGATACGCAGTATTTT. It specifies CASSLGPADTQYF. The full variable domain, rest sourced from reference TRBV7-7 and TRBJ2-3, is GAGVSQSPRYKVTKRGQDVTLRCDPISSHATLYWYQQALGQGPEFLTYFNYEAQPDKSGLPSDRFSAERPEGSISTLTIQRTEQRDSAMYRCASSLGPADTQYFGPGTRLTVL.

V is TRBV6-5 and J is TRBJ2-1; tentative D call: TRBD1 (6 bases). In germline, CDR1 is MNHEY, CDR2 SVGAGI. V was clipped by 6 bases and J by 1 base, with 7 bases between them. CDR3 length: 13 amino acids. The CDR3 sequence: CASRDRSYNEQFF. In DNA form, the CDR3 reads TGTGCCAGCAGGGACAGATCCTACAATGAGCAGTTCTTC.

This clone has a handful of counts. V is TRBV30 and J is TRBJ1-3, with D unclear. The germline V gene encodes CDR1 GTSNPN and CDR2 SVGIG (reference sequence). The CDR3 length is 15 residues. Trimming pared 0 bases from V and 0 bases from J, leaving 9 bases between. CDR3 coding DNA: TGTGCCTGGAGTGTACCCGCCAGCTCTGGAAACACCATATATTTT. Protein sequence: CAWSVPASSGNTIYF.

The rearrangement uses TRBV5-8 and TRBJ1-5; 7 bases align to TRBD1. The ends lost 5 bases at V and 3 bases at J; junction bases unmatched: 5. The CDR3 extends over 14 amino acids. The germline gives CDR1 SGHTS, CDR2 YDEGEE. The CDR3 coding sequence is TGTGCCAGCAGTCGTGGGACAGTCAATCAGCCCCAGCATTTT. Translating it yields CASSRGTVNQPQHF.

This clone has just a few counts. This may be a read error, as it is one base from a much larger clone. Within the sample, other DNA sequences also encode this same CDR3. The V call is TRBV7-9, the J call TRBJ1-2; D not resolved. Trimming took 0 bases from V and 0 from J, leaving 5 bases between them. Per germline, CDR1 SEHNR and CDR2 FQNEAQ (reference sequence). CDR3 size: 14 residues. CDR3 sequence: CASSLAEANYGYTF. CDR3 DNA: TGTGCCAGCAGCTTAGCCGAGGCTAACTATGGCTACACCTTC.

This chain connects TRBV6-6 to TRBJ2-5, with 9 positions matching TRBD1. Germline CDR1 MNHNY, CDR2 SVGAGI (reference sequence). CDR3 length: 16 residues. The J segment lost 7 bases and the V segment lost 6 bases, leaving 15 bases of the junction unmatched. The CDR3 coding sequence is TGTGCCAGCAGCCCGGGCCGACAGGGGGTGACATCGACCCAGTACTTC. It translates to CASSPGRQGVTSTQYF.

V gene TRBV7-8 combines with J gene TRBJ2-3; 9 positions match TRBD2. V lost 1 base and J lost 5; bases outside the gene matches: 4. Per the germline V gene, CDR1 is SGHVS and CDR2 is FQNEAQ. This CDR3 has 15 residues. The CDR3 loop is CASSLDERGEDTQYF. The DNA of the CDR3 is TGTGCCAGCAGCTTAGACGAGCGGGGGGAAGATACGCAGTATTTT.

This clone was seen once. The same CDR3 is also encoded by other DNA sequences in this sample. The J gene is TRBJ2-7, the V gene TRBV6-5; tentatively, D is TRBD1 (5 bases). V lost 6 bases and J lost 0, with 12 bases in between. Germline V CDR1 and CDR2: MNHEY, SVGAGI. The CDR3 length is 14 residues. The CDR3 sequence: CASRPDSYSYEQYV. The CDR3 DNA is TGTGCCAGCAGGCCCGACAGTTACTCCTACGAGCAGTACGTC.

The V call is TRBV28, the J call TRBJ2-7; 8 nucleotides align to TRBD1. J gave up 5 bases and V 5 bases, and 11 bases lay outside the gene matches. Germline assignment: CDR1 MDHEN and CDR2 SYDVKM. CDR3 length: 15 amino acids. The CDR3 sequence is CASSPQGAKGNEQYF. The CDR3 nucleotides are TGTGCCAGCAGTCCCCAGGGGGCAAAAGGCAACGAGCAGTACTTC.

This chain joins TRBV27 and TRBJ2-2; 9 bases are shared with TRBD1. This CDR3 is 15 amino acids long. V dropped 6 bases and J dropped 3; count of bases not matched to a gene: 5. CDR1 MNHEY and CDR2 SMNVEV come from the germline V gene (reference sequence). CDR3 protein: CASRPDRGDTGELFF. CDR3 coding DNA: TGTGCCAGCAGACCCGACAGGGGGGACACCGGGGAGCTGTTTTTT.

The chain uses TRBV6-5 and TRBJ1-2, with 7 nucleotides matching TRBD1. Trimming cost V 5 bases and J 3 bases; bases outside gene matches: 3. This CDR3 region has 13 residues. Germline values: CDR1 MNHEY, CDR2 SVGAGI. The CDR3 protein is CASSRDRDYGYTF. For the CDR3, the DNA is TGTGCCAGCAGTCGGGACAGAGACTATGGCTACACCTTC.

This clone has just a few counts. The chain joins TRBV11-2 to TRBJ2-2, with D possibly being TRBD2 (6 bases). This CDR3 region has 16 residues. V lost 3 bases and J 6 bases, leaving 17 bases between the germline ends. Germline V gene data show CDR1 as SGHAT and CDR2 as FQNNGV. CDR3 amino acids: CASSFAREVWAGELFF. As DNA, the CDR3 is TGTGCCAGCAGCTTTGCGCGGGAAGTTTGGGCCGGGGAGCTGTTTTTT.